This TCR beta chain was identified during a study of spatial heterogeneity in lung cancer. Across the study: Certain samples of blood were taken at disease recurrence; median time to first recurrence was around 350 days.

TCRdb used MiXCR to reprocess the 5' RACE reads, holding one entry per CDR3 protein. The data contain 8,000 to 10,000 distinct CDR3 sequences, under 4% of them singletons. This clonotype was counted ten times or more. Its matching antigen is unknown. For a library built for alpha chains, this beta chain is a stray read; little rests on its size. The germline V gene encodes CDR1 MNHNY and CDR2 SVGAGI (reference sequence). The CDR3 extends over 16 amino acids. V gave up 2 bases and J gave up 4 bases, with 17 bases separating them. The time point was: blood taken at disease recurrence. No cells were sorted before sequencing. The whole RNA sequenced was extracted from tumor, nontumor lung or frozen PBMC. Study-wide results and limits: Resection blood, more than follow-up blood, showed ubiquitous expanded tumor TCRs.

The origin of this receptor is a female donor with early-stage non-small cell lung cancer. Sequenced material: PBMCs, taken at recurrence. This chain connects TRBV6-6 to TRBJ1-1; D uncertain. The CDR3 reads CASSYPLGPRRTEAFF. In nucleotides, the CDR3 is TGTGCCAGCAGTTACCCTTTGGGCCCCCGGCGCACTGAAGCTTTCTTT.